This TCR beta chain emerged from a study of T cells in Graves' hyperthyroidism and ophthalmopathy. RNA transcripts yielded amplified TCR beta CDR3 regions. HTBI primers were employed in a first-round RT-PCR of the TCR CDR3. Using its own MiXCR run on the multiplex PCR reads, TCRdb lists one record per CDR3 protein. The table has some 570,000 distinct CDR3 sequences, about 14% seen once. As regards this clonotype: Its antigen is undetermined.

Study-wide findings and caveats: Also found in blood were most expanded thyroid clonotypes above 0.001. In validation, the model predicted ophthalmopathy. These predictions came a median approximately 6.5 months before onset.

Ophthalmopathy patients had Clinical Activity Score at least 3, NOSPECS grade at least 4, duration under 3 months. Diagnoses were established using clinical symptoms, serum thyroxine and TRAb, thyroid ultrasound and orbital computed tomography. J gave up 0 bases and V 3 bases, and 3 bases lay outside the gene matches. The CDR3 totals 16 residues. Germline V gives CDR1 MDHEN, CDR2 SYDVKM. V gene TRBV28 combines with J gene TRBJ2-7; 12 nucleotides line up with TRBD2. This TCR was sampled from a woman aged 18-29 years with Graves' ophthalmopathy. The sample was blood. CDR3 DNA: TGTGCCAGCAGTTTGTGGACTAGCGGGGACTCCTACGAGCAGTACTTC. This codes for CASSLWTSGDSYEQYF.